This T cell receptor (beta chain) was identified during a study of blood T cell repertoires in COVID-19 (dated by TCRdb to the early 2020s). As for the study more broadly: Collaborator samples came from the United States, Italy and Spain and covered acute and convalescent phases of COVID-19. The repertoires were made available in a free public database intended to serve as a resource for research on the immune response to SARS-CoV-2. The sample metadata nearly always contained a de-identified subject ID, COVID-19 status, age in years and sex. The prospective study material was composed of cDNA or gDNA derived from T cells, B-cell-depleted T cells, or PBMCs. Deeply sampled blood TCRbeta repertoires from subjects exposed to, actively infected with, or recovered from COVID-19 were included in the dataset. Where available, HLA class I and class II types were obtained from metadata supplied by the sample provider rather than from assay-based typing. Samples were obtained from the ongoing ImmuneRACE study (first 160 participants) and from roughly 1,300 subjects provided by 6 global collaborators.

One collaborating source in Seattle enrolled patients during active infection and followed them longitudinally through the course of disease. Whole blood was collected in K2EDTA tubes by collaborating institutions according to the institutions' own protocols. Collaborator samples were shipped for TCRbeta analysis as frozen whole blood, isolated PBMCs, or DNA extracted from either sample type. Results and caveats for the whole study, not just this receptor: Clinical and demographic metadata were provided uncurated, with the amount varying by source and participant.

The junction shows trimming of 4 bases on V and 4 bases on J, and the gene matches do not reach 9 bases of it. CDR1 and CDR2 are read off the germline V gene as MGHRA and YSYEKL. From the cysteine up to the phenylalanine, the CDR3 has a length of 16 residues. The DNA shown is the 48-base CDR3, in frame from base 1. Comments on this clone: The specificity of this receptor is unknown. Base qualities are not recorded, but no much larger clone differs from it by a single base.

TCRbeta CDR3 regions were amplified from genomic DNA using the immunoSEQ Assay, a bias-controlled multiplex PCR. The paper's processing steps were these. Within the assay, amplification of reference gene primers was used to estimate how many nucleated cells each sample contained. Sequence reads were collapsed and filtered to measure the absolute abundance of every unique TCRbeta CDR3 rearrangement. For each sample, productive Simpson clonality was calculated as the square root of Simpson's diversity index across productive rearrangements. TCRdb took this table from immuneACCESS and kept in-frame rearrangements with V and J called. Such tables lack part of the clones; where checked against another copy, unresolved V genes explain under half of the gap, and the rest is unexplained. The V and J calls and clone size were taken over from that table, and D and trimming were inferred from the DNA. Recorded for this sample are 330,000 or so clones; about 87% of them occurred a single time. Roughly a tenth of the sample comes from the top ten.

This sequence uses TRBV4-1 and TRBJ2-3, and TRBD2 matches 9 of the central bases. The TCR originated in a man aged 25-40 years with COVID-19, enrolled during active disease. The sample comprised peripheral blood. The DNA reads TGCGCCAGCAGCCGCATAGCGGGAGTCGGCGCAGATACGCAGTATTTT. Its protein reads: CASSRIAGVGADTQYF.